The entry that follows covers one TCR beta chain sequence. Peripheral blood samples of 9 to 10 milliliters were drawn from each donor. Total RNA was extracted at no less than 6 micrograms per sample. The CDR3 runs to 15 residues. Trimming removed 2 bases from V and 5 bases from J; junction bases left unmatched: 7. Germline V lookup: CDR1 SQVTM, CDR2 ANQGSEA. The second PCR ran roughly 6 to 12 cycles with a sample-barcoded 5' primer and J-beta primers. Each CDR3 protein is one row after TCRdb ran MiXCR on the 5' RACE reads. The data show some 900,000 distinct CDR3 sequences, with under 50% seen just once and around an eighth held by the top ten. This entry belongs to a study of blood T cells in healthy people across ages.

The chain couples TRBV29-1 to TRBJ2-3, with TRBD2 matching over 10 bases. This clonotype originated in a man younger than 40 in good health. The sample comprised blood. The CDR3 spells CSVESPAGGQDTQYF. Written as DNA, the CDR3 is TGCAGCGTTGAAAGTCCAGCGGGGGGGCAAGATACGCAGTATTTT.